The TCR beta chain under discussion was sequenced for a study of CD8 T cells in ankylosing spondylitis. For TCR beta, libraries came from quantitative 5'-RACE with molecular barcodes. Via MiXCR, TCRdb re-called the 5' RACE reads, giving one row per CDR3 protein. The table records under 400,000 distinct CDR3 sequences, around a tenth of them present only once. Trimming left V 0 bases short and J 2 bases short, with 8 bases between. Germline CDR1 and CDR2: SGHRS and YFSETQ. This CDR3 contains 14 residues. The source is a female donor with ankylosing spondylitis or in good health (not recorded which). The sample was blood, either unsorted or a sorted T cell fraction (not recorded which). The chain carries TRBV5-1 and TRBJ2-5; D ambiguous. CDR3 sequence: CASSLELGQETQYF. The DNA for the CDR3 is TGCGCCAGCAGCTTGGAGCTGGGGCAAGAGACCCAGTACTTC.